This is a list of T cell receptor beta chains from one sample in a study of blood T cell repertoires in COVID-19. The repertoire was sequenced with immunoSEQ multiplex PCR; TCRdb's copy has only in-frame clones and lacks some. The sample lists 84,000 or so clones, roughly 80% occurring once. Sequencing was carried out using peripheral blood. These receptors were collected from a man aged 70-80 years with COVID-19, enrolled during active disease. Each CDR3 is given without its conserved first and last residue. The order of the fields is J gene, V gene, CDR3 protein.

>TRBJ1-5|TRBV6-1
ASSESQYSNQPQH
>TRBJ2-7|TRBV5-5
ASSGGGSTYEQY
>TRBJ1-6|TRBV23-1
ASSRSRVYGSYNSPLH
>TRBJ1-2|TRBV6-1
ASSEGGQGYGYT
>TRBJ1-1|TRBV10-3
AISESPDSGTEAF
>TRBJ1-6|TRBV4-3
ASSQDRLTGYNSPLH
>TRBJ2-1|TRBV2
ASSGTRGGGTVRNEQF
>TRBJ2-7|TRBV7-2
ASSSNRPNRGHTYEQY
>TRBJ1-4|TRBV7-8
ASSLGAGREKLF
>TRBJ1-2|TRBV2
ASGHGTANYGYT
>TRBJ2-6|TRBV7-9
ASSLGQGQHMRGANVLT
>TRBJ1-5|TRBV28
ASSSEGGYSNQPQH
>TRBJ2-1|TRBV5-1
ASSLRPQGGYNEQF
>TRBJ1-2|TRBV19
ASTEAGTNYGYT
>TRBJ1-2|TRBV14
ASSQGPTGRNSYGYT
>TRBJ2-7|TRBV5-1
ASSSGTSGTREQY
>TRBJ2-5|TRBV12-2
ASRLGPSGRTPNARQETQY
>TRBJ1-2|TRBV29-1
SVDDEAANYGYT
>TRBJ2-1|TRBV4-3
ASSPRDRGGYEQF
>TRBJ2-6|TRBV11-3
ASGQGAGANVLT
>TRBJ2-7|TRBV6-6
AVYDRDTTYEQY
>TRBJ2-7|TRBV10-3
AISVSGTDYEQY
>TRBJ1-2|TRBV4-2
ASSQRGGSGYGYT
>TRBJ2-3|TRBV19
ASSTAESTDTQY
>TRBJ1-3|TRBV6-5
ASRQGSAGNTIY
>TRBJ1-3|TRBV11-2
ASSHPGGAQGGNTIY
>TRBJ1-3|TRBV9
ASSALGGGLGNTIY
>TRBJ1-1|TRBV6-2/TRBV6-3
ASSYWTGRDTEAF
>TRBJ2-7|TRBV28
ASSFWASGRVQQY
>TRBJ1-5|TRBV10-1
ASSLPGQRTNQPQH
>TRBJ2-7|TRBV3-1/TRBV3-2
ASSQDKREGPGLYEQY
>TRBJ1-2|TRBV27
ASSPWTGAGLHGYT
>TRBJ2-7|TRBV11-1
ASSPGGGVSYEQY
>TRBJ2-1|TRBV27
ASSLTRGGGEQF
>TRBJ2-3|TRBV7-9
ASSLQGGQAY
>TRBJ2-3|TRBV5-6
ASSLLSDTQY
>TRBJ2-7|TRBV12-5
ASGLVLDRGKYEQY
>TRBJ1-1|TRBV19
ASSQRESTEAF
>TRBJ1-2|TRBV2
ASSEQGADYGYT
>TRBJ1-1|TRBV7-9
ASSLARGITPFSEAF
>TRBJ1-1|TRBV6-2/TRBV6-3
ASSSMNTEAF
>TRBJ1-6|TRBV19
ASSISGTGGADLNSPLH
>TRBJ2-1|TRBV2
ASIRPGQGRNEQF
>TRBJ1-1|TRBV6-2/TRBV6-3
ASSYFGRGDTEAF
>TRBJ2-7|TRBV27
ASTGTSGNSYEQY
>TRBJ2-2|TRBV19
ASSIGQGGRTGELF
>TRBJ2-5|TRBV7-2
ASSSLGGRVRETQY